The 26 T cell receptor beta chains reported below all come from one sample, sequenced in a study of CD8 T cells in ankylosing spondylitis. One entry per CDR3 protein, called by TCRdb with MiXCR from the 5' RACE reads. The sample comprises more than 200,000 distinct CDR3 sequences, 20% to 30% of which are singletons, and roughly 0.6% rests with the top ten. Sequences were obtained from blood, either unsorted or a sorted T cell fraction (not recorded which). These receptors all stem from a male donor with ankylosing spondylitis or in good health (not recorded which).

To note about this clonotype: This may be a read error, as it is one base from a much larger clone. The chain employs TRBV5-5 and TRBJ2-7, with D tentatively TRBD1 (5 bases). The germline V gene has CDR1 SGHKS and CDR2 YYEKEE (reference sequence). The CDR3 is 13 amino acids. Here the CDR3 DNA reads TGTGCCATCAGCTTCGGCCATGGGGCCGAGCAGTACTTC. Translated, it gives CAISFGHGAEQYF. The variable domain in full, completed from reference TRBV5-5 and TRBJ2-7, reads DAGVTQSPTHLIKTRGQQVTLRCSPISGHKSVSWYQQVLGQGPQFIFQYYEKEERGRGNFPDRFSARQFPNYSSELNVNALLLGDSALYLCAISFGHGAEQYFGPGTRLTVT.

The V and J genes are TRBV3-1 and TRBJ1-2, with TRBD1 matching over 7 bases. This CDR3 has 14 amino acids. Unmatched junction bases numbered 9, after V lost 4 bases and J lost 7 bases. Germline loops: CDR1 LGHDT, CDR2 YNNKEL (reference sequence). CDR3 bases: TGTGCCAGCAGCCCCGGACAGGCTGCTTCTGGCTACACCTTC. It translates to CASSPGQAASGYTF.

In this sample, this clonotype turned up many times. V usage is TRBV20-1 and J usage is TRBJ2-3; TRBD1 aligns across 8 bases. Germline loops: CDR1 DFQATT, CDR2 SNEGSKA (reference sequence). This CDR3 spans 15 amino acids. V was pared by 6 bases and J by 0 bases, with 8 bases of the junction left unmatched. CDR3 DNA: TGCAGTGCCCGTCGTCAGGGGGCGAGCACAGATACGCAGTATTTT. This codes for CSARRQGASTDTQYF.

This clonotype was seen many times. DNA of the CDR3: TGTGCCAGCAGCTTGTGGGGACAGGGGATAGTCGAGCAGTACTTC. This gives the protein CASSLWGQGIVEQYF. This chain uses TRBV7-2 with TRBJ2-7, with 10 nucleotides matching TRBD1. The CDR3 totals 15 residues. Losses at the gene ends were 3 bases for V and 6 bases for J; bases not matched to a gene: 8. Germline V gives CDR1 SGHTA, CDR2 FQGNSA.

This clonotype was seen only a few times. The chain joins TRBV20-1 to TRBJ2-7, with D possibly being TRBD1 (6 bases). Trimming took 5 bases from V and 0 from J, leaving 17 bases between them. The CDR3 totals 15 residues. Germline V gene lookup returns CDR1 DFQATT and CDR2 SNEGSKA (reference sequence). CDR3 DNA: TGCAGTGCTCTGGAGTTAGGACAGAGCTCCTACGAGCAGTACTTC. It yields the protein CSALELGQSSYEQYF.

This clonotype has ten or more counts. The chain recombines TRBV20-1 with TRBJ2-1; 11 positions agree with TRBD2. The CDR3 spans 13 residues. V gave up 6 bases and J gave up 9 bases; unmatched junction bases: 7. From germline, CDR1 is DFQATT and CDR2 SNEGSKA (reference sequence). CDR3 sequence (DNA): TGCAGTGCCAATAGCGGGGGGGCGGCTGAGCAGTTCTTC. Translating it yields CSANSGGAAEQFF.

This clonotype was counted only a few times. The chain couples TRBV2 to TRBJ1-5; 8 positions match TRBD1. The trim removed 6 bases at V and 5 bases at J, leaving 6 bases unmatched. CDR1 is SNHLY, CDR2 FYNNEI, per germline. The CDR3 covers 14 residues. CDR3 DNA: TGTGCCAGCAGCAGTGACAGGGGTCATCAGCCCCAGCATTTT. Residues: CASSSDRGHQPQHF.

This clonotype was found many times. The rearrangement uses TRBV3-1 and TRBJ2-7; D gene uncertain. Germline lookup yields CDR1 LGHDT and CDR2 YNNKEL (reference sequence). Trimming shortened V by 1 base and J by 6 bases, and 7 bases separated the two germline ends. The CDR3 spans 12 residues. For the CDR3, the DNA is TGTGCCAGCAGCCAAGGCACCAGCGAGCAGTACTTC. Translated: CASSQGTSEQYF.

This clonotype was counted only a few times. Here the CDR3 reads CASSSGASGGAQGEQFF. The DNA of the CDR3 is TGTGCCAGCAGTTCGGGGGCTAGCGGGGGGGCCCAGGGTGAGCAGTTCTTC. The genes are TRBV4-2 and TRBJ2-1; 12 bases map to TRBD2. The CDR3 has 17 amino acids. The germline V gene encodes CDR1 LGHNA and CDR2 YNFKEQ. The V and J ends lost 6 bases and 9 bases, in that order; junction bases with no gene match: 15.

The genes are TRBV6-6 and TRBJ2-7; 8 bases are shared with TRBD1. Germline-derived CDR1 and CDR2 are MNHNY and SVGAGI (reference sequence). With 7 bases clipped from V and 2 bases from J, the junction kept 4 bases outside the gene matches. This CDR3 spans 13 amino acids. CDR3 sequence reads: CASTTQGAYEQYF. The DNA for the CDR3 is TGTGCCAGCACTACACAGGGGGCCTACGAGCAGTACTTC.

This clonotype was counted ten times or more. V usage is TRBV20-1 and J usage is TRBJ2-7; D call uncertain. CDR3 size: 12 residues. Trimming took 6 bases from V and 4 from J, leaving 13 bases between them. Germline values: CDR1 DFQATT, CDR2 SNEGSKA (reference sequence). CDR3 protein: CSAGQALYEQYF. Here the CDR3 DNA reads TGCAGTGCCGGGCAGGCCCTGTACGAGCAGTACTTC.

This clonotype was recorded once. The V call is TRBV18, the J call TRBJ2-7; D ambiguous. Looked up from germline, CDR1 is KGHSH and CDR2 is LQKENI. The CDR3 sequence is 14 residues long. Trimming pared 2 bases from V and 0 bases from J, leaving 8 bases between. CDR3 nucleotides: TGTGCCAGCTCACCAAGGATTTCCTCCTACGAGCAGTACTTC. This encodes CASSPRISSYEQYF. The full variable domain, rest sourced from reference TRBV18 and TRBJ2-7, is NAGVMQNPRHLVRRRGQEARLRCSPMKGHSHVYWYRQLPEEGLKFMVYLQKENIIDESGMPKERFSAEFPKEGPSILRIQQVVRGDSAAYFCASSPRISSYEQYFGPGTRLTVT.

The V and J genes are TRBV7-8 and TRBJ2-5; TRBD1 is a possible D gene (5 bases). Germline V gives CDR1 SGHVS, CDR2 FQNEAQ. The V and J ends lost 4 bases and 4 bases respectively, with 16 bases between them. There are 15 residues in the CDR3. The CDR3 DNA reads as TGTGCCAGCAGCTCCCAGGGTGGTGGTGGAGAGACCCAGTACTTC. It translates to CASSSQGGGGETQYF.

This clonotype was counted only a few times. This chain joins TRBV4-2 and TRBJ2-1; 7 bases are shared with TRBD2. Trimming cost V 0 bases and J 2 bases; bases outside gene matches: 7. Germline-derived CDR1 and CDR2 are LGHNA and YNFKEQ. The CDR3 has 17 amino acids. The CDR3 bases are TGTGCCAGCAGCCAAGATCTAGTACGGGGGGCCTACAATGAGCAGTTCTTC. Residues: CASSQDLVRGAYNEQFF.

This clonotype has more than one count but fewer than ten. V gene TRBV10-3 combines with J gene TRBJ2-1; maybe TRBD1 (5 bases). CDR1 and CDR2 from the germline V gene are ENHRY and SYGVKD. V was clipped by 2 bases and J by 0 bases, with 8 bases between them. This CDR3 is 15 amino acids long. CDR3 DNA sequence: TGTGCCATCAGTGAGAGTCAGGGCTCCTACAATGAGCAGTTCTTC. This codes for CAISESQGSYNEQFF.

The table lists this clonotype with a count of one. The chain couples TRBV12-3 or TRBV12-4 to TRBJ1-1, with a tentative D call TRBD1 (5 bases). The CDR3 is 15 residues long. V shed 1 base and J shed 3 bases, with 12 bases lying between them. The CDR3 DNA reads TGTGCCAGCAGTTTAGGCACAGGCTGGCACACTGAAGCTTTCTTT. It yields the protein CASSLGTGWHTEAFF.

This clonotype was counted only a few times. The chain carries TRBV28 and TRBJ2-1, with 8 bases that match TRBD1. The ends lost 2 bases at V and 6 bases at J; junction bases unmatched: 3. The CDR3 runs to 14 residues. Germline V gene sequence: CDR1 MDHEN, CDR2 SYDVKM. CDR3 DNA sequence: TGTGCCAGCAGTTTAGGCCAGGGGGCCAATGAGCAGTTCTTC. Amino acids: CASSLGQGANEQFF. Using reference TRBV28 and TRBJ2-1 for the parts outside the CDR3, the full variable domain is DVKVTQSSRYLVKRTGEKVFLECVQDMDHENMFWYRQDPGLGLRLIYFSYDVKMKEKGDIPEGYSVSREKKERFSLILESASTNQTSMYLCASSLGQGANEQFFGPGTRLTVL.

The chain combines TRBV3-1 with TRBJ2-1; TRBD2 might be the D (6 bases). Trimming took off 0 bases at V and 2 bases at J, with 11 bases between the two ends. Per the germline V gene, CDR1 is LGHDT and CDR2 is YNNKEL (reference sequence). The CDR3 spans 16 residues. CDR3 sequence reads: CASSQEWTITYNEQFF. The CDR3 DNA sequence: TGTGCCAGCAGCCAAGAATGGACTATCACCTACAATGAGCAGTTCTTC.

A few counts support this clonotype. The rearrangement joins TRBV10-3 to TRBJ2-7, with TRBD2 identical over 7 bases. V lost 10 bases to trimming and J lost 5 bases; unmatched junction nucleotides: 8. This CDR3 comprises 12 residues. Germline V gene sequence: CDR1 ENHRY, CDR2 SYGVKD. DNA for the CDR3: TGTGCCACAAGCGGGGTCTCGAACGAGCAGTACTTC. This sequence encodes CATSGVSNEQYF.

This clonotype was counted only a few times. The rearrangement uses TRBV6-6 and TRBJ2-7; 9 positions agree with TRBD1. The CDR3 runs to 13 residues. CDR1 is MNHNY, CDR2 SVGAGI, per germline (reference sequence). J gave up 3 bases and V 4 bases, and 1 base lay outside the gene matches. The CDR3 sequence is CASSWGQGYEQYF. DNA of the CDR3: TGTGCCAGCAGTTGGGGACAGGGCTACGAGCAGTACTTC.

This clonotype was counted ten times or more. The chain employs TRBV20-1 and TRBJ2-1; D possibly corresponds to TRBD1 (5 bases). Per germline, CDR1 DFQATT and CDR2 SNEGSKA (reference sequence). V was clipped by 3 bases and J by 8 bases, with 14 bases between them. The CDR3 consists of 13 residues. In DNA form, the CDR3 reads TGCAGTGCTAGGTGGCAGGGCACCGATGAGCAGTTCTTC. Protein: CSARWQGTDEQFF.

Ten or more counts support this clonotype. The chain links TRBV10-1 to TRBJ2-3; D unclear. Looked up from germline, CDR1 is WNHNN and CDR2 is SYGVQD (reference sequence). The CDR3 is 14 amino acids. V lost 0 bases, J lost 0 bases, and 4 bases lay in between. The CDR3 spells CASSESRSTDTQYF. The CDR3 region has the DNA TGCGCCAGCAGTGAGTCTCGGAGCACAGATACGCAGTATTTT.

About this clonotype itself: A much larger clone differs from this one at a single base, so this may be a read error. CDR3 sequence reads: CASSPRALAKNILYF. In DNA form, the CDR3 reads TGTGCCAGCTCACCGAGGGCTCTAGCCAAAAACATTCTGTACTTC. The chain is built from TRBV18 and TRBJ2-4; D is perhaps TRBD2 (5 bases). The CDR3 has 15 residues. The germline V gene has CDR1 KGHSH and CDR2 LQKENI.

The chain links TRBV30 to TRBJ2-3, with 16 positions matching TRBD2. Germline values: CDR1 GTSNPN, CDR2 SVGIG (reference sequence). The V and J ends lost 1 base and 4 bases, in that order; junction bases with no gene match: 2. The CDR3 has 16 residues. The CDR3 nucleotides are TGTGCCTGGAGTGCCGGGACTAGCGGGGGGGCAGATACGCAGTATTTT. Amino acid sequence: CAWSAGTSGGADTQYF.

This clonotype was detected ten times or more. The CDR3 DNA follows: TGCGGGGTGTTGGGACACAAATCCTACGAGCAGTACTTC. This translates into CGVLGHKSYEQYF. V and J are TRBV29-1 and TRBJ2-7; weak D call: TRBD1 (6 bases). Germline V gives CDR1 SQVTM, CDR2 ANQGSEA. The CDR3 length is 13 residues.

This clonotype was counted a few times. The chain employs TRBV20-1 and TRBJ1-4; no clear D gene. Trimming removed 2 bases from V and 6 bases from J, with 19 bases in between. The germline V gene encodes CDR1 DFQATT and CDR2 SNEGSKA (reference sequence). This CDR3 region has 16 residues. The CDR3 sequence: CSARSSIGQDYEKLFF. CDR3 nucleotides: TGCAGTGCTAGATCCTCGATCGGGCAGGATTATGAAAAACTGTTTTTT.